This TCR beta chain appears in the sequencing data of a study of T cells in tumors after PD-1 blockade. About the research overall: Prior checkpoint blockade, systemic immunosuppressant use, or anti-cancer therapy within 4 weeks excluded patients. A subset received ongoing vismodegib 150 mg daily alongside anti-PD-1 therapy. Overall study results and limits: About 40% of tumor TCR clonotypes were also found in blood.

Some clones are missing from TCRdb's copy, which holds only in-frame ones; the method was immunoSEQ multiplex PCR. The sample records around 60,000 clones, around 77% being singletons. Concerning this clone: The antigen is not known.

Input was roughly 600 ng to 6,004 ng of genomic DNA from tumor or blood. The sequence was obtained from a human donor with basal cell carcinoma. Sequences were derived from PBMCs, sampled before anti-PD-1 treatment.

CDR3 bases: TGTGCCAGTAGTATCGGCAGGATGGACACTGAAGCTTTCTTT. Amino acids: CASSIGRMDTEAFF. The V gene is TRBV19, the J gene TRBJ1-1; unclear D gene. The germline CDR1 and CDR2 sequences are LNHDA and SQIVND (reference sequence). The V end was cut by 3 bases, the J end by 3 bases, with 11 bases between. The CDR3 extends over 14 amino acids.